These 24 T cell receptor beta chains came from one sample sequenced in a study of blood T cell repertoires in COVID-19. The assay was immunoSEQ multiplex PCR, and TCRdb's table has in-frame clones only and misses some. The sample yields around 700,000 clones, about 87% seen once. The material sequenced was peripheral blood. Every receptor here comes from a woman under 30 with acute or convalescent COVID-19.

This clone was seen only once. V usage is TRBV6-5 and J usage is TRBJ1-2, with 7 bases matching TRBD1. Germline-derived CDR1 and CDR2 are MNHEY and SVGAGI. Trimming took 2 bases from V and 2 from J; bases not matched to a gene: 2. The CDR3 totals 14 residues. CDR3 coding DNA: TGTGCCAGCAGTTACGACAGGGCAAACTATGGCTACACCTTC. This codes for CASSYDRANYGYTF.

The genes are TRBV6-6 and TRBJ1-2; 7 bases map to TRBD1. V was clipped by 6 bases and J by 8 bases; unmatched bases: 12. CDR1 and CDR2 from the germline V gene are MNHNY and SVGAGI (reference sequence). This CDR3 has 14 residues. The CDR3 nucleotides are TGTGCCAGCAGATTCGGACAGGTCCTCGAAGGCTACACCTTC. This sequence encodes CASRFGQVLEGYTF.

On this clone itself: Other DNA sequences in this specimen translate into the identical CDR3. The CDR3 protein is CASSPQAMGSYGYTF. CDR3 DNA sequence: TGTGCCAGCTCACCCCAAGCGATGGGGAGCTATGGCTACACCTTC. The J gene is TRBJ1-2, the V gene TRBV18; D uncertain. The CDR3 extends over 15 amino acids. Germline-derived CDR1 and CDR2 are KGHSH and LQKENI. V was pared by 3 bases and J by 4 bases, with 15 bases between.

The chain is built from TRBV5-1 and TRBJ2-7; 8 positions agree with TRBD1. V dropped 7 bases and J dropped 3; count of bases not matched to a gene: 9. The germline V gene encodes CDR1 SGHRS and CDR2 YFSETQ. The length of the CDR3 is 14 residues. CDR3: CASSRTGIFYEQYF. The DNA for the CDR3 is TGCGCCAGCTCCCGGACAGGGATTTTCTACGAGCAGTACTTC.

The chain couples TRBV5-8 to TRBJ2-4, with D possibly matching TRBD2 (6 bases). CDR3 length equals 17 residues. Germline V gene data show CDR1 as SGHTS and CDR2 as YDEGEE. Trimming left V 0 bases short and J 1 base short, with 14 bases between. Here the CDR3 DNA reads TGTGCCAGCAGCTTGGATCTAGGAGGGGACGCCAAAAACATTCAGTACTTC. Its protein is CASSLDLGGDAKNIQYF.

This clone was counted only a few times. CDR3 sequence reads: CASSLAGGRNTEAFF. In DNA, the CDR3 is TGTGCCAGCAGTCTCGCAGGGGGGCGGAACACTGAAGCTTTCTTT. This chain joins TRBV6-5 and TRBJ1-1; 7 nucleotides line up with TRBD1. CDR1 MNHEY and CDR2 SVGAGI come from the germline V gene. Trimming took 5 bases from V and 1 from J; bases not matched to a gene: 7. The CDR3 length is 15 residues.

The chain links TRBV3-1 (or the pseudogene TRBV3-2) to TRBJ1-4; TRBD1 aligns across 7 bases. CDR3 length: 13 amino acids. J was trimmed by 6 bases and V by 11 bases; bases with no gene match: 9. The germline CDR1 and CDR2 sequences are LGHDT and YNNKEL (reference sequence). CDR3 loop: CASKKGAYEKLFF. The CDR3 DNA sequence: TGTGCCTCCAAAAAGGGGGCTTATGAAAAACTGTTTTTT.

The rearrangement joins TRBV9 to TRBJ1-2; TRBD1 might be the D (5 bases). The V end was cut by 0 bases, the J end by 7 bases, with 13 bases between. Germline-derived CDR1 and CDR2 are SGDLS and YYNGEE. The CDR3 consists of 14 residues. The CDR3 region is CASSVGSRGSGYTF. CDR3 coding DNA: TGTGCCAGCAGCGTAGGGTCAAGGGGAAGTGGCTACACCTTC.

The chain couples TRBV4-1 to TRBJ1-2, with TRBD1 matching 8 bases. CDR3 length: 14 amino acids. Trimming removed 4 bases from V and 3 bases from J; junction bases left unmatched: 4. The germline V gene encodes CDR1 MGHRA and CDR2 YSYEKL. This CDR3 reads CASSPTGVDYGYTF. The CDR3 DNA follows: TGCGCCAGCAGCCCGACAGGGGTCGACTATGGCTACACCTTC.

CDR3 region: CASSLVGTGEDNEQFF. The DNA for the CDR3 is TGTGCCAGCAGCTTAGTAGGAACAGGGGAGGACAATGAGCAGTTCTTC. The rearrangement uses TRBV13 and TRBJ2-1, with D maybe TRBD1 (7 bases). V was trimmed by 1 base and J by 5 bases, leaving 15 bases between them. From germline, CDR1 is PRHDT and CDR2 FYEKMQ (reference sequence). The CDR3 sequence is 16 residues long.

The chain links TRBV10-3 to TRBJ2-3; 8 bases are a match to TRBD2. The CDR3 has 16 amino acids. V was pared by 8 bases and J by 1 base, with 11 bases of the junction left unmatched. The germline V gene encodes CDR1 ENHRY and CDR2 SYGVKD. The CDR3 region is CAIRGGLAEGTDTQYF. DNA for the CDR3: TGTGCCATCCGGGGGGGCCTAGCGGAGGGCACAGATACGCAGTATTTT.

The DNA of the CDR3 is TGTGCCAGCAGTTCGGGACAGGGATTAAACTATGGCTACACCTTC. It is translated as CASSSGQGLNYGYTF. The chain combines TRBV27 with TRBJ1-2; 9 bases are a match to TRBD1. CDR1 and CDR2 from the germline V gene are MNHEY and SMNVEV (reference sequence). The CDR3 is 15 residues long. With 4 bases clipped from V and 2 bases from J, the junction kept 5 bases outside the gene matches.

The rearrangement joins TRBV21-1 to TRBJ1-2; the D call TRBD1 from the table was never checked on the DNA. TRBV21-1 is noted as a pseudogene. The CDR3 has 12 amino acids. CDR3 in DNA: TGTGCCAGCCCGGACAGGGTGTATGGCTACACCTTC. Its translation: CASPDRVYGYTF.

The V gene is TRBV4-1, the J gene TRBJ2-1, with 10 bases lining up with TRBD1. CDR1 MGHRA and CDR2 YSYEKL come from the germline V gene. The CDR3 consists of 15 residues. Trimming took 4 bases from V and 2 from J; bases not matched to a gene: 2. The chain's CDR3 is CASSRDRGPYNEQFF. The CDR3 DNA reads as TGCGCCAGCAGCCGGGACAGGGGTCCCTACAATGAGCAGTTCTTC.

The V call is TRBV6-4, the J call TRBJ2-3, with 8 bases aligning to TRBD2. CDR1 is MRHNA, CDR2 SNTAGT, per germline. V lost 2 bases, J lost 0 bases, and 1 base stayed unmatched. CDR3 size: 15 residues. The CDR3 sequence: CASSDQRGSTDTQYF. The CDR3 region has the DNA TGTGCCAGCAGTGACCAGCGGGGGAGCACAGATACGCAGTATTTT.

The gene calls are TRBV28 and TRBJ1-4; maybe TRBD1 (5 bases). This CDR3 region has 15 residues. Germline CDR1 MDHEN, CDR2 SYDVKM. V was trimmed by 3 bases and J by 8 bases, leaving 16 bases between them. CDR3 sequence (DNA): TGTGCCAGCAGTTTGGTGGCAGGGCTTGGGGAAAAACTGTTTTTT. It codes for CASSLVAGLGEKLFF.

This chain links TRBV28 with TRBJ1-5; TRBD1 might be the D (5 bases). Trimming left V 7 bases short and J 0 bases short, with 13 bases between. This CDR3 is 15 amino acids long. Germline CDR1 and CDR2: MDHEN and SYDVKM. The CDR3 nucleotides are TGTGCCAGCACCGCCTCGGGGGTTAGCAATCAGCCCCAGCATTTT. Protein product: CASTASGVSNQPQHF.

The gene calls are TRBV7-8 and TRBJ1-4; no firm D call. Trimming left V 7 bases short and J 7 bases short, with 13 bases between. The CDR3 sequence is 13 residues long. Germline CDR1 and CDR2: SGHVS and FQNEAQ. CDR3 in DNA: TGTGCCAGCAACCCATCTCTAGGTGAAAAACTGTTTTTT. This codes for CASNPSLGEKLFF.

V usage is TRBV6-4 and J usage is TRBJ1-5, with 9 bases fitting TRBD1. This CDR3 comprises 13 residues. From germline, CDR1 is MRHNA and CDR2 SNTAGT. V gave up 6 bases and J gave up 7 bases; unmatched junction bases: 4. CDR3 nucleotide sequence: TGTGCCAGCAGGAAGACAGGGGGACAGCCCCAGCATTTT. Its protein product is CASRKTGGQPQHF.

V is TRBV5-3 and J is TRBJ1-2; D perhaps matches TRBD1 (6 bases). TRBV5-3 is an ORF for which the function is uncertain. V lost 0 bases and J 4 bases, leaving 13 bases between the germline ends. There are 15 residues in the CDR3. CDR3 nucleotide sequence: TGTGCCAGAAGCTTGGACAGGGAGGGAGGCTATGGCTACACCTTC. This translates into CARSLDREGGYGYTF.

About this clone itself: One end of the junction varies from germline; a read error may be responsible. The chain uses TRBV7-8 and TRBJ2-5; D call uncertain. The CDR3 runs to 12 residues. CDR1 and CDR2 from the germline V gene are SGHVS and FQNEAQ. The CDR3: CASSPRPEAQYF. The CDR3 nucleotides read TGTGCCAGCAGCCCACGACCAGAGGCCCAGTACTTC. Based on the CDR3 plus reference TRBV7-8 and TRBJ2-5, the full variable domain is GAGVSQSPRYKVAKRGQDVALRCDPISGHVSLFWYQQALGQGPEFLTYFQNEAQLDKSGLPSDRFFAERPEGSVSTLKIQRTQQEDSAVYLCASSPRPEAQYFGPGTRLLVL.

The chain couples TRBV3-1 (or the pseudogene TRBV3-2) to TRBJ1-3; D is undetermined. The germline V gene has CDR1 LGHDT and CDR2 YNNKEL (reference sequence). The germline V and J ends were trimmed by 0 bases and 2 bases, with 11 bases remaining between them. This CDR3 has 16 residues. CDR3 amino acids: CASSQDSFGAGNTIYF. The DNA for the CDR3 is TGTGCCAGCAGCCAAGATTCATTCGGGGCTGGAAACACCATATATTTT.

The V call is TRBV7-2, the J call TRBJ1-2; no clear D gene. The CDR3 is 15 amino acids. CDR1 SGHTA and CDR2 FQGNSA come from the germline V gene. The V end was cut by 1 base, the J end by 7 bases, with 16 bases between. This chain's CDR3 is CASSLDLVPIGGYTF. CDR3 coding DNA: TGTGCCAGCAGCTTAGACCTCGTTCCTATCGGTGGCTACACCTTC.

V is TRBV12-3 or TRBV12-4 and J is TRBJ2-7, with TRBD1 identical over 7 bases. V lost 5 bases to trimming and J lost 3 bases; unmatched junction nucleotides: 4. CDR3 length equals 13 residues. CDR3: CASSPGQFYEQYF. CDR3 coding DNA: TGTGCCAGCAGTCCGGGACAGTTCTACGAGCAGTACTTC.